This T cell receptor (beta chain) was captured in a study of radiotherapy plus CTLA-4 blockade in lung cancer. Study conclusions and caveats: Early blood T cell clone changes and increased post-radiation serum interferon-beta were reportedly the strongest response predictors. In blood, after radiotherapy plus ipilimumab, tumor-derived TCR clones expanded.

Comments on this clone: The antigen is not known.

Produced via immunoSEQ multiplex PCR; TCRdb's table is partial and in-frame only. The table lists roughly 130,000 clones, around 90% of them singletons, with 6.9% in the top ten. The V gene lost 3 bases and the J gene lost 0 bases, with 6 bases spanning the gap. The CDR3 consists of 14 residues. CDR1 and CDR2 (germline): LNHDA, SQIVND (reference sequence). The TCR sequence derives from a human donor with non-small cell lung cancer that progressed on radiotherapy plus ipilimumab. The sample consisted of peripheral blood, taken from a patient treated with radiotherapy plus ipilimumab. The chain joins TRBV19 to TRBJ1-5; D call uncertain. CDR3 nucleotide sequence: TGTGCCAGTAGTATTATCTATAGCAATCAGCCCCAGCATTTT. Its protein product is CASSIIYSNQPQHF.